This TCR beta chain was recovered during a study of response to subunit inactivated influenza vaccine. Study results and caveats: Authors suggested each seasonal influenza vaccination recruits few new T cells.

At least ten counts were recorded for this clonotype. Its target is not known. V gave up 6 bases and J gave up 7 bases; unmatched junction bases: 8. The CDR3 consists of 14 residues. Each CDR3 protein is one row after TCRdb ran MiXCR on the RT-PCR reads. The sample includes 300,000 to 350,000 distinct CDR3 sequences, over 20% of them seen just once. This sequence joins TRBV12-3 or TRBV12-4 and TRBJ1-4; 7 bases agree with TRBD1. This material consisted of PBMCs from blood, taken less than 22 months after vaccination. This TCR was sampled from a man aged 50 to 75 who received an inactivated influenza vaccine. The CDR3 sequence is CASRERGRGEKLFF. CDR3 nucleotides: TGTGCCAGCAGGGAGAGGGGGCGCGGTGAAAAACTGTTTTTT.